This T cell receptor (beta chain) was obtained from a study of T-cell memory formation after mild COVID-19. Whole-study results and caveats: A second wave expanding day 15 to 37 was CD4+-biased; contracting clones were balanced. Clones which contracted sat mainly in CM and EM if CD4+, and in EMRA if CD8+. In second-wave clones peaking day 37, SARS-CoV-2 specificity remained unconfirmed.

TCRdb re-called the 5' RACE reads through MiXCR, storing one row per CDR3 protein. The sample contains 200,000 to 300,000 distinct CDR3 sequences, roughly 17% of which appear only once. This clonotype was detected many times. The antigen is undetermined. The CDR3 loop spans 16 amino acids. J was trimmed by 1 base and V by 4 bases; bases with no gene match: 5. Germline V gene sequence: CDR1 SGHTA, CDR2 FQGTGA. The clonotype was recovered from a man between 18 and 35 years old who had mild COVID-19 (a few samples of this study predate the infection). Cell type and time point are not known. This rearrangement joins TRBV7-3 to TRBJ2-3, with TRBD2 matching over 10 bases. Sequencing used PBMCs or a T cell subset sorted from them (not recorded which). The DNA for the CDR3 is TGTGCCAGCAGCTCCATAGCGGGGGGAGGCACAGATACGCAGTATTTT. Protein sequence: CASSSIAGGGTDTQYF.